This T cell receptor (beta chain) was recovered during a study of cytomegalovirus exposure and HLA in healthy donors. Study information: There were around 100 million unique TCR beta sequences, drawn from approximately 180 million T cells, in an earlier analysis.

It was with 60 Vbeta and 13 Jbeta primers that the PCR ran. Profiling relied on immunoSEQ multiplex PCR, and the TCRdb table lists in-frame clones only, not all of them. There are some 130,000 clones in the sample; approximately 84% occur only once, and approximately 3% lies in the top ten. Germline V gene sequence: CDR1 SGHNT, CDR2 YYREEE (reference sequence). The CDR3 consists of 15 residues. V lost 4 bases, J lost 7 bases, and 9 bases stayed unmatched. The sequenced sample was PBMCs. The sequence came from a boy younger than 10 in good health and CMV-seronegative. The rearrangement uses TRBV5-4 and TRBJ1-1, with 11 bases aligning to TRBD1. CDR3 residues: CASSVRTGGWGEAFF. The CDR3 coding sequence is TGTGCCAGCAGCGTCAGGACAGGGGGCTGGGGTGAAGCTTTCTTT.